This entry features one TCR beta chain sequence. FACS was used to enrich TEMRA cells, whereas the CD8+ and CD4+ T cells were obtained by negative isolation. The authors reverse transcribed roughly 0.5 to 1 ug RNA with random hexamers. Each CDR3 protein gets one entry after TCRdb re-called the immunoSEQ multiplex PCR reads with MiXCR. The sample has approximately 150,000 distinct CDR3 sequences, under 95% seen once. These data originate in a study of CD8 T cells in Susac syndrome. Unmatched junction bases numbered 16, after V lost 6 bases and J lost 1 base. CDR3 size: 19 residues. The gene calls are TRBV12-3 or TRBV12-4 and TRBJ1-3; 9 positions match TRBD1. Sequences were obtained from CD4+ T cells from PBMCs. The TCR was taken from a human donor with multiple sclerosis. The CDR3: CASSTRGGTGFKSGNTIYF. The CDR3 DNA sequence: TGTGCCAGCAGCACAAGGGGCGGGACAGGGTTCAAATCTGGAAACACCATATATTTT.